Presented here are 31 T cell receptor beta chains from one specimen sequenced in a study of T cell responses to AZD1222 COVID-19 vaccine (dated by TCRdb to 2020 to 2023). Read against the paper, the sample's time point label means: about 28 days (+/-7) after the second vaccine dose. The library was built by means of the immunoSEQ multiplex PCR assay. Entries here come from immuneACCESS through TCRdb and include only in-frame sequences with V and J called. Some clones fail to appear in such tables; in the studies checked, an unresolved V gene covers under half of the shortfall, and the cause of the remainder is unknown. The sample has about 120,000 clones on record, approximately 90% of them singletons. The top ten constitute roughly 3.8% of the sample. The input for sequencing was peripheral blood, taken 28 days after the second AZD1222 dose. All receptors come from an adult who received the AZD1222 COVID-19 vaccine.

The chain couples TRBV19 to TRBJ1-1; 7 nucleotides agree with TRBD1. With 3 bases clipped from V and 0 bases from J, the junction kept 1 base outside the gene matches. CDR3 size: 14 residues. Germline-derived CDR1 and CDR2 are LNHDA and SQIVND (reference sequence). The CDR3 nucleotides read TGTGCCAGTAGTATTACAGGGGTGAACACTGAAGCTTTCTTT. Amino acid sequence: CASSITGVNTEAFF.

DNA of the CDR3: TGTGCCAGCAGCGCAGTCAGGGGTAGGTATGAGCAGTTCTTC. Its translation: CASSAVRGRYEQFF. The V call is TRBV13, the J call TRBJ2-1, with D possibly TRBD1 on 6 matching bases. CDR1 is PRHDT, CDR2 FYEKMQ, per germline (reference sequence). The length of the CDR3 is 14 residues. V lost 5 bases and J 8 bases, leaving 16 bases between the germline ends.

The chain has TRBV6-6 and TRBJ2-1; D is unresolved. V shed 6 bases and J shed 8 bases, with 8 bases lying between them. There are 11 residues in the CDR3. Germline V gene data show CDR1 as MNHNY and CDR2 as SVGAGI (reference sequence). The CDR3 region is CASSVLDEQFF. The CDR3, as DNA: TGTGCCAGCAGCGTTCTGGATGAGCAGTTCTTC.

The chain joins TRBV9 to TRBJ2-7, with TRBD2 identical over 10 bases. The CDR3 runs 15 residues. V trimming: 0 bases; J trimming: 5 bases; junction bases outside the gene matches: 5. Germline V lookup: CDR1 SGDLS, CDR2 YYNGEE. Here the CDR3 DNA reads TGTGCCAGCAGCGTAGTCCCAGCGGGGGGGAACGAGCAGTACTTC. Residues: CASSVVPAGGNEQYF.

This chain uses TRBV6-5 with TRBJ1-3, with 7 positions matching TRBD1. The CDR3 extends over 14 amino acids. V shed 6 bases, J shed 4 bases, and the junction held 6 bases outside the gene matches. Germline CDR1 and CDR2: MNHEY and SVGAGI. This chain's CDR3 is CASSARGLGNTIYF. The CDR3 region has the DNA TGTGCCAGCAGCGCCAGGGGGTTAGGAAACACCATATATTTT.

This clone was seen once. CDR3 region: CASSFGATDGYTF. The CDR3 region has the DNA TGTGCCAGCAGCTTTGGGGCAACGGATGGCTACACCTTC. The chain has TRBV7-8 and TRBJ1-2; perhaps TRBD1 as D (5 bases). The CDR3 length is 13 residues. The ends were cut back, 3 bases at V and 6 bases at J, with 11 bases in the middle. Germline assignment: CDR1 SGHVS and CDR2 FQNEAQ. The variable domain in full, completed from reference TRBV7-8 and TRBJ1-2, reads GAGVSQSPRYKVAKRGQDVALRCDPISGHVSLFWYQQALGQGPEFLTYFQNEAQLDKSGLPSDRFFAERPEGSVSTLKIQRTQQEDSAVYLCASSFGATDGYTFGSGTRLTVV.

The chain links TRBV13 to TRBJ1-1, with 10 bases matching TRBD1. CDR1 and CDR2 from the germline V gene are PRHDT and FYEKMQ (reference sequence). With 11 bases clipped from V and 4 bases from J, the junction kept 16 bases outside the gene matches. CDR3 length equals 16 residues. The CDR3 is CASKRDRGVFGTEAFF. CDR3 DNA: TGTGCCTCTAAAAGGGACAGGGGTGTTTTTGGCACTGAAGCTTTCTTT. Full variable domain (remainder filled in from reference TRBV13 and TRBJ1-1): AAGVIQSPRHLIKEKRETATLKCYPIPRHDTVYWYQQGPGQDPQFLISFYEKMQSDKGSIPDRFSAQQFSDYHSELNMSSLELGDSALYFCASKRDRGVFGTEAFFGQGTRLTVV.

This sequence joins TRBV6-2 or TRBV6-3 and TRBJ2-1; a weak D match, TRBD2 (5 bases). The V gene's germline CDR1 is MNHEY and CDR2 SVGEGT. Trimming took 0 bases from V and 10 from J, leaving 13 bases between them. The CDR3 contains 14 residues. The CDR3 region has the DNA TGTGCCAGCAGTTACTCGAAGAGGGCCCGCGAGCAGTTCTTC. This translates into CASSYSKRAREQFF.

The chain joins TRBV7-9 to TRBJ2-7, with D possibly TRBD1 on 6 matching bases. CDR1 and CDR2 (germline): SEHNR, FQNEAQ (reference sequence). This CDR3 region has 12 residues. The V end was cut by 5 bases, the J end by 6 bases, with 11 bases between. CDR3 loop: CASSNGQFEQYF. CDR3 DNA sequence: TGTGCCAGCAGCAATGGACAGTTCGAGCAGTACTTC.

This chain connects TRBV27 to TRBJ1-2; 9 bases match TRBD1. The CDR3 is made up of 15 amino acids. The V segment lost 4 bases and the J segment 4 bases; nucleotides outside the gene matches: 7. Germline V gene data show CDR1 as MNHEY and CDR2 as SMNVEV (reference sequence). The chain's CDR3 is CASSSRQGGVYGYTF. The DNA of the CDR3 is TGTGCCAGCAGTTCGAGACAGGGGGGGGTCTATGGCTACACCTTC.

As concerns this clone: Other nucleotide sequences in the sample specify the same CDR3. The V gene is TRBV7-3, the J gene TRBJ1-1; weak D call: TRBD1 (5 bases). From germline, CDR1 is SGHTA and CDR2 FQGTGA. Trimming took 2 bases from V and 4 from J, leaving 8 bases between them. The CDR3 is made up of 13 amino acids. The CDR3 protein is CASSLRGGTEAFF. The CDR3 DNA is TGTGCCAGCAGCTTACGGGGCGGCACTGAAGCTTTCTTT.

V and J are TRBV19 and TRBJ1-1; 8 bases map to TRBD1. Germline lookup yields CDR1 LNHDA and CDR2 SQIVND (reference sequence). V shed 3 bases, J shed 7 bases, and the junction held 10 bases outside the gene matches. The CDR3 is 15 residues long. This CDR3 is CASSIPGTGGVEAFF. The CDR3 DNA is TGTGCCAGTAGTATTCCCGGGACAGGAGGAGTTGAAGCTTTCTTT.

V gene TRBV6-1 combines with J gene TRBJ2-3, with D perhaps matching TRBD1 (5 bases). Germline V gene data show CDR1 as MNHNS and CDR2 as SASEGT. V lost 3 bases and J lost 8, with 9 bases in between. CDR3 length: 12 amino acids. The CDR3 nucleotides are TGTGCCAGCAGTGATAGGGGTAGTACGCAGTATTTT. It is translated as CASSDRGSTQYF.

CDR3 nucleotides: TGTGCCTGGAGTGGGGCGGTCGGAGGCGATCAGCCCCAGCATTTT. It codes for CAWSGAVGGDQPQHF. V is TRBV30 and J is TRBJ1-5; D unclear. V lost 1 base to trimming and J lost 5 bases, with 15 bases between them. The CDR3 has 15 amino acids. Germline CDR1 GTSNPN, CDR2 SVGIG (reference sequence).

V usage is TRBV5-1 and J usage is TRBJ1-4; 8 nucleotides match TRBD1. The CDR3 has 17 residues. Trimming took 4 bases from V and 0 from J; bases not matched to a gene: 8. The germline V gene encodes CDR1 SGHRS and CDR2 YFSETQ. The CDR3 DNA reads TGCGCCAGCAGCCGGGGGCAGGGGGCACCAACTAATGAAAAACTGTTTTTT. It specifies CASSRGQGAPTNEKLFF.

The rearrangement joins TRBV9 to TRBJ2-7; 7 bases fit TRBD1. The CDR3 loop spans 16 amino acids. Germline V gene lookup returns CDR1 SGDLS and CDR2 YYNGEE. V lost 5 bases to trimming and J lost 0 bases; unmatched junction nucleotides: 11. CDR3: CASRANRGRYSYEQYF. The CDR3 DNA follows: TGTGCCAGCAGAGCCAACAGGGGCCGTTACTCCTACGAGCAGTACTTC.

V is TRBV11-3 and J is TRBJ2-5, with a possible D match to TRBD2 (5 bases). Trimming stripped 2 bases from V and 0 bases from J, with 13 bases between. Germline CDR1 reads SGHNT; CDR2 reads YENEEA. The length of the CDR3 is 16 residues. In DNA, the CDR3 is TGTGCCAGCAGCTTATCCGGGGTCGGGTACCAAGAGACCCAGTACTTC. Translated, it gives CASSLSGVGYQETQYF.

The J gene is TRBJ2-1, the V gene TRBV7-3, with 7 bases aligning to TRBD2. CDR1 and CDR2 (germline): SGHTA, FQGTGA. V dropped 2 bases and J dropped 9; count of bases not matched to a gene: 7. CDR3 size: 14 residues. As DNA, the CDR3 is TGTGCCAGCAGCTTATACTCGGGGGGTGGTGAGCAGTTCTTC. Translating gives CASSLYSGGGEQFF.

This clone was found once. The chain carries TRBV6-2 or TRBV6-3 and TRBJ2-3, with D unresolved. The CDR3 has 13 amino acids. Trimming stripped 6 bases from V and 0 bases from J, with 7 bases between. Germline V gives CDR1 MNHEY, CDR2 SVGEGT. The CDR3 coding sequence is TGTGCCAGCAGCCTGACTAGCACAGATACGCAGTATTTT. This translates into CASSLTSTDTQYF.

This clone turned up a few times. This chain links TRBV11-2 with TRBJ2-1, with unresolved D. Trimming shortened V by 6 bases and J by 6 bases, and 6 bases separated the two germline ends. The germline V gene encodes CDR1 SGHAT and CDR2 FQNNGV. The CDR3 is made up of 11 amino acids. The CDR3 coding sequence is TGTGCCAGCAGGGTTGTCAATGAGCAGTTCTTC. Translated: CASRVVNEQFF.

The chain joins TRBV7-9 to TRBJ1-2; TRBD1 matches at 7 bases. The CDR3 is 14 residues long. Germline V lookup: CDR1 SEHNR, CDR2 FQNEAQ (reference sequence). Losses at the gene ends were 1 base for V and 4 bases for J; bases not matched to a gene: 3. CDR3 in DNA: TGTGCCAGCAGCTTAGGGGACAGCCCCTATGGCTACACCTTC. This codes for CASSLGDSPYGYTF.

DNA for the CDR3: TGCGCCAGCAGCTTGGTCACGACCAACACTGAAGCTTTCTTT. This encodes CASSLVTTNTEAFF. The chain has TRBV5-1 and TRBJ1-1; D ambiguous. V gave up 0 bases and J gave up 2 bases, with 8 bases separating them. The germline CDR1 and CDR2 sequences are SGHRS and YFSETQ. The CDR3 is 14 amino acids.

The chain carries TRBV6-1 and TRBJ2-2; TRBD1 aligns across 9 bases. V shed 7 bases and J 7 bases; nucleotides not matched to a gene: 7. The CDR3 covers 14 residues. Germline values: CDR1 MNHNS, CDR2 SASEGT. CDR3 region: CASTTGGAGGELFF. The CDR3 DNA is TGTGCCAGCACCACAGGGGGCGCGGGCGGGGAGCTGTTTTTT.

This chain uses TRBV9 with TRBJ2-5; 9 nucleotides line up with TRBD1. The CDR3 consists of 16 residues. Trimming at V came to 0 bases and at J to 5 bases, leaving 8 bases not matched to a gene. Germline CDR1 SGDLS, CDR2 YYNGEE. This CDR3 is CASSVAAGQGYETQYF. The CDR3 DNA reads as TGTGCCAGCAGCGTAGCCGCGGGACAGGGCTATGAGACCCAGTACTTC.

This rearrangement joins TRBV7-2 to TRBJ1-5, with D possibly matching TRBD1 (5 bases). Trimming cost V 5 bases and J 5 bases, with 16 bases left between them. Germline lookup yields CDR1 SGHTA and CDR2 FQGNSA. The CDR3 covers 15 residues. CDR3 protein: CASSPNRGTDQPQHF. The CDR3 DNA follows: TGTGCCAGCAGCCCTAATCGGGGGACCGATCAGCCCCAGCATTTT. Based on the CDR3 plus reference TRBV7-2 and TRBJ1-5, the full variable domain is GAGVSQSPSNKVTEKGKDVELRCDPISGHTALYWYRQSLGQGLEFLIYFQGNSAPDKSGLPSDRFSAERTGGSVSTLTIQRTQQEDSAVYLCASSPNRGTDQPQHFGDGTRLSIL.

The rearrangement links TRBV6-4 to TRBJ1-5; 9 positions match TRBD1. Germline CDR1 and CDR2: MRHNA and SNTAGT. This CDR3 is built from 13 residues. With V trimmed by 6 bases and J by 5 bases, 2 bases remained unmatched. The DNA of the CDR3 is TGTGCCAGCAGCGGGGACAGGGATCAGCCCCAGCATTTT. The encoded protein is CASSGDRDQPQHF.

V is TRBV9 and J is TRBJ2-3, with 11 positions matching TRBD2. Per germline, CDR1 SGDLS and CDR2 YYNGEE. There are 17 residues in the CDR3. The J segment lost 2 bases and the V segment lost 2 bases, leaving 7 bases of the junction unmatched. The CDR3 bases are TGTGCCAGCAGCGTGGCACCGGGACTAGCGGACACAGATACGCAGTATTTT. This codes for CASSVAPGLADTDTQYF.

This clone was seen only once. The gene calls are TRBV30 and TRBJ1-6, with 11 bases that match TRBD1. V lost 2 bases and J lost 6; bases outside the gene matches: 9. The germline V gene has CDR1 GTSNPN and CDR2 SVGIG (reference sequence). The CDR3 is 17 residues long. CDR3: CAWSREDRGRPNSPLHF. The CDR3 nucleotides read TGTGCCTGGAGTAGGGAGGACAGGGGGCGACCTAATTCACCCCTCCACTTT.

The chain recombines TRBV24-1 with TRBJ2-5; maybe TRBD2 (5 bases). Germline V gene lookup returns CDR1 KGHDR and CDR2 SFDVKD. The CDR3 length is 15 residues. V shed 5 bases and J shed 5 bases, with 17 bases lying between them. The CDR3 sequence: CATSVLGVLGETQYF. The DNA of the CDR3 is TGTGCCACCAGTGTGTTGGGAGTTCTTGGGGAGACCCAGTACTTC.

The rearrangement joins TRBV20-1 to TRBJ2-7; TRBD1 matches 11 bases. The CDR3 is made up of 14 amino acids. V lost 3 bases and J lost 5; bases outside the gene matches: 6. Germline assignment: CDR1 DFQATT and CDR2 SNEGSKA (reference sequence). This CDR3 reads CSASRDRGFHEQYF. CDR3 nucleotides: TGCAGTGCTAGTAGGGACAGGGGGTTCCACGAGCAGTACTTC.

The chain joins TRBV6-2 or TRBV6-3 to TRBJ1-1; no clear D gene. Germline assignment: CDR1 MNHEY and CDR2 SVGEGT. The CDR3 contains 16 residues. Trimming stripped 4 bases from V and 0 bases from J, with 15 bases between. CDR3 amino acids: CASSSLRTAMNTEAFF. DNA of the CDR3: TGTGCCAGCAGTTCCCTACGGACGGCCATGAACACTGAAGCTTTCTTT.